The TCR beta chain under discussion was sequenced for a study of blood T cell repertoires in COVID-19. Whole-study context: COVID-19 samples collected from the United States, Italy and Spain covered acute and convalescent phases. Nucleic acid was either cDNA or gDNA, and it came from T cells, B-cell-depleted T cells, or PBMCs.

The CDR3 is made up of 14 amino acids. With 5 bases removed from V and 1 base from J, the gap between germline ends came to 9 bases. Germline-derived CDR1 and CDR2 are MNHEY and SVGAGI. Original analysis: Amplifying reference gene primers gave estimates of nucleated cell counts. Libraries were prepared by immunoSEQ multiplex PCR; TCRdb keeps only in-frame clonotypes and omits some of them. V and J calls and clone size are those listed in that table; D and trimming were worked out from the DNA. The sample comprises over 200,000 clones, 84% of which are singletons, and 15% to 20% rests with the top ten.

The rearrangement uses TRBV6-5 and TRBJ1-5, with D possibly being TRBD1 (5 bases). Sequenced: peripheral blood. This TCR was sampled from an elderly woman with active or convalescent COVID-19. The CDR3 loop is CASSHGGSNQPQHF. CDR3 nucleotides: TGTGCCAGCAGTCACGGGGGGAGCAATCAGCCCCAGCATTTT.